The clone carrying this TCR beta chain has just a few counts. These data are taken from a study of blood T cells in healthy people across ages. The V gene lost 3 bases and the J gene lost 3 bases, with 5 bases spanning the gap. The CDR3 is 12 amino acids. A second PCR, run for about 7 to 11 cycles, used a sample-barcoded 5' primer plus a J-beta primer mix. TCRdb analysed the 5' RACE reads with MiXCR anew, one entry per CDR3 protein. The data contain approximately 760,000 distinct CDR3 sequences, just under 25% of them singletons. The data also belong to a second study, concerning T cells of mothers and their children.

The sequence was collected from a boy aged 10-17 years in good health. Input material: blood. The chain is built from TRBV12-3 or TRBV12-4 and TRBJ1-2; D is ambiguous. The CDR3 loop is CASSFGDYGYTF. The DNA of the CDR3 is TGTGCCAGCAGTTTCGGGGACTATGGCTACACCTTC.